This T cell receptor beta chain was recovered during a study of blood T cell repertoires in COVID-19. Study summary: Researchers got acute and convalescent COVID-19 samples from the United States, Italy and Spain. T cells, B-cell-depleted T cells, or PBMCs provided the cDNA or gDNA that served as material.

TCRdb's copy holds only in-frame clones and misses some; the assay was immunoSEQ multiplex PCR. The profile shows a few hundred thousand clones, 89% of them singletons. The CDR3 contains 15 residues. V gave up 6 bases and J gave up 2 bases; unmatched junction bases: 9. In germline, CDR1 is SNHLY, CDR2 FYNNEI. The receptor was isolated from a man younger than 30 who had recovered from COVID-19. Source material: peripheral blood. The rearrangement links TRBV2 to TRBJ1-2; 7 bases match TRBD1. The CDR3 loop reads CASRDDGTANYGYTF. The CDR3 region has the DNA TGTGCCAGCAGGGATGATGGGACAGCCAACTATGGCTACACCTTC. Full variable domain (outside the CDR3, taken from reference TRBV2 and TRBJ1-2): EPEVTQTPSHQVTQMGQEVILRCVPISNHLYFYWYRQILGQKVEFLVSFYNNEISEKSEIFDDQFSVERPDGSNFTLKIRSTKLEDSAMYFCASRDDGTANYGYTFGSGTRLTVV.